This T cell receptor (beta chain) was recovered during a study of blood T cell repertoires in COVID-19. Sequencing used immunoSEQ multiplex PCR; TCRdb keeps in-frame clones, though not all of them. The table includes some 30,000 clones, about 87% detected once. The CDR3 totals 15 residues. From germline, CDR1 is MNHEY and CDR2 SMNVEV (reference sequence). V was pared by 3 bases and J by 6 bases, with 15 bases between. Input material: peripheral blood. The clonotype was recovered from a human donor in a cohort sampled during active COVID-19. The donor label of this sample is uncertain. The gene calls are TRBV27 and TRBJ2-1; a weak D match, TRBD1 (6 bases). CDR3 residues: CASSLRDKPLNEQFF. CDR3 in DNA: TGTGCCAGCAGTTTGAGGGACAAACCCCTCAATGAGCAGTTCTTC.